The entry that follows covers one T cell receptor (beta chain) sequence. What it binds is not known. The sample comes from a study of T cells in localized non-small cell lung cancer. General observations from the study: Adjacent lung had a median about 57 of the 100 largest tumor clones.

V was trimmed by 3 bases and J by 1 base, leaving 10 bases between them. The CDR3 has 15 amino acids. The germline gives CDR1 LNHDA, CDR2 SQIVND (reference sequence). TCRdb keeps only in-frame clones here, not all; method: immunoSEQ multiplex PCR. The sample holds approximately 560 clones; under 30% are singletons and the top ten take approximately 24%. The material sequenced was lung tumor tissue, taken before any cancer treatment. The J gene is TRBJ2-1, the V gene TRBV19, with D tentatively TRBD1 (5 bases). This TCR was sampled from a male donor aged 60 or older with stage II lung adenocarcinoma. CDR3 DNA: TGTGCCAGTAGTATGAGTCAGGGTTCCTACAATGAGCAGTTCTTC. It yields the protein CASSMSQGSYNEQFF.